This record concerns one TCR beta chain sequence. The record originates from a study of T cell changes during pregnancy in multiple sclerosis. Sequenced by immunoSEQ multiplex PCR; TCRdb stores in-frame clones only, minus some. The table has 90,000 to 120,000 clones, 90% to 95% seen once. The origin of this receptor is a female donor with multiple sclerosis, enrolled in a pregnancy study. The sequences come from peripheral blood, collected before pregnancy.

The CDR3 bases are TGTGCCTGGAGCTTGGACAGTACGGTCCTCTCTGGAAACACCATATATTTT. It specifies CAWSLDSTVLSGNTIYF. The V call is TRBV30, the J call TRBJ1-3; maybe TRBD1 (6 bases). The germline V gene has CDR1 GTSNPN and CDR2 SVGIG (reference sequence). The V gene lost 3 bases and the J gene lost 0 bases, with 18 bases spanning the gap. This CDR3 is 17 amino acids long. Together with reference TRBV30 and TRBJ1-3, the CDR3 gives the full variable domain: SQTIHQWPATLVQPVGSPLSLECTVEGTSNPNLYWYRQAAGRGLQLLFYSVGIGQISSEVPQNLSASRPQDRQFILSSKKLLLSDSGFYLCAWSLDSTVLSGNTIYFGEGSWLTVV.